This TCR beta chain comes out of a study of read filtering for tumor transcriptome and immune sequencing. Study at large: RNA-seq yielded only roughly 80 to 1,400 TCR reads, IR-seq about 3.5 to 10.27 million.

CDR1 is SNHLY, CDR2 FYNNEI, per germline. The trim removed 6 bases at V and 4 bases at J, leaving 2 bases unmatched. The CDR3 totals 13 residues. From roughly 390 ng of RNA, a library with molecular barcoded alpha/delta and beta/gamma adaptors was made. TCRdb itself ran the reads through MiXCR, one entry per CDR3 protein. Of approximately 150,000 distinct CDR3 sequences detected, about 12% appear once; the ten largest clones hold 6.5% to 9%. General study findings and limits: Even smaller IR-seq throughput identified most shared clonotypes.

This clonotype appeared many times. Antigen unknown. This TCR came from a donor aged 40 or older with multiple myeloma. The source material was a population of CD138-negative cells sorted from bone marrow. The chain has TRBV2 and TRBJ2-1; 8 nucleotides match TRBD2. This chain's CDR3 is CASSGRGYNEQFF. The CDR3 DNA follows: TGTGCCAGCAGCGGGAGGGGTTACAATGAGCAGTTCTTC.